A single sample is the source of the 19 T cell receptor beta chains below, sequenced in a study of neoadjuvant nivolumab and ipilimumab in lung cancer. Profiled with immunoSEQ multiplex PCR; TCRdb holds only in-frame clones, not every one. Of several thousand clones listed, approximately 91% are singletons. The sequencing used tumor tissue, collected after neoadjuvant nivolumab, alone or with ipilimumab, at or shortly before surgery. Receptor source: an adult with non-small cell lung cancer. Some clones in this sample may be carry-over from other donors' samples.

This chain uses TRBV7-9 with TRBJ1-2; 9 bases are a match to TRBD1. The CDR3 covers 14 residues. Looked up from germline, CDR1 is SEHNR and CDR2 is FQNEAQ (reference sequence). V was pared by 4 bases and J by 5 bases, with 5 bases of the junction left unmatched. The CDR3 DNA reads as TGTGCCAGCAGCTCGCTGGGGACAGGGTATGGCTACACCTTC. Amino acids: CASSSLGTGYGYTF.

The chain is built from TRBV2 and TRBJ1-3; no firm D call. The CDR3 totals 11 residues. Per germline, CDR1 SNHLY and CDR2 FYNNEI. V was clipped by 4 bases and J by 4 bases, with 2 bases between them. The CDR3 DNA reads as TGTGCCAGCAGTGCCGGAAACACCATATATTTT. It yields the protein CASSAGNTIYF.

The chain has TRBV29-1 and TRBJ2-7; D call uncertain. Between the trimmed V and J ends, which lost 7 bases and 3 bases, there was a span of 16 bases. The V gene's germline CDR1 is SQVTM and CDR2 ANQGSEA. The CDR3 is made up of 13 amino acids. As DNA, the CDR3 is TGCAGCGCCAACAGTGCCTCTCACTACGAGCAGTACTTC. It yields the protein CSANSASHYEQYF.

The rearrangement joins TRBV13 to TRBJ2-7; TRBD1 agrees at 9 bases. V lost 5 bases to trimming and J lost 4 bases; unmatched junction nucleotides: 9. The CDR3 extends over 15 amino acids. From germline, CDR1 is PRHDT and CDR2 FYEKMQ (reference sequence). CDR3 amino acids: CASSRPPDRGYEQYF. The CDR3 nucleotides are TGTGCCAGCAGCAGACCACCGGACAGGGGTTACGAGCAGTACTTC.

A single count supports this clone. The chain couples TRBV19 to TRBJ2-7; 7 positions agree with TRBD2. Germline CDR1 is LNHDA and CDR2 is SQIVND (reference sequence). The CDR3 extends over 14 amino acids. Germline trimming cut 6 bases from V and 5 bases from J; bases unmatched to any gene: 10. The CDR3 loop is CASSLTRTSHEQYF. DNA of the CDR3: TGTGCCAGTAGCCTTACTAGGACTAGTCACGAGCAGTACTTC.

CDR3 residues: CASSPGQSNEQYF. CDR3 in DNA: TGTGCCAGCTCACCGGGACAGTCAAACGAGCAGTACTTC. The rearrangement links TRBV18 to TRBJ2-7; TRBD1 agrees at 7 bases. This CDR3 region has 13 residues. V gave up 3 bases and J gave up 5 bases; unmatched junction bases: 4. In germline, CDR1 is KGHSH, CDR2 LQKENI.

The V and J genes are TRBV12-5 and TRBJ2-2; possible D gene TRBD1, 7 bases. V lost 7 bases and J lost 6, with 12 bases in between. The CDR3 loop spans 13 amino acids. The V gene's germline CDR1 is LGHNT and CDR2 FRNRAP. CDR3 loop: CASASGGPGELFF. The CDR3 bases are TGTGCTAGTGCCTCAGGGGGGCCCGGGGAGCTGTTTTTT.

The chain carries TRBV5-1 and TRBJ2-3; 14 positions agree with TRBD2. With V trimmed by 4 bases and J by 6 bases, 7 bases remained unmatched. The CDR3 is 16 amino acids. Germline V CDR1 and CDR2: SGHRS, YFSETQ. CDR3 region: CASSLGTSGSRDTQYF. CDR3 in DNA: TGCGCCAGCAGCCTAGGGACTAGCGGGAGCCGGGATACGCAGTATTTT.

J is TRBJ2-5 and V is TRBV10-3, with TRBD2 matching over 8 bases. In germline, CDR1 is ENHRY, CDR2 SYGVKD. J was trimmed by 1 base and V by 6 bases; bases with no gene match: 7. The CDR3 extends over 15 amino acids. CDR3 amino acids: CAIRGGLVGQETQYF. DNA of the CDR3: TGTGCCATCAGGGGGGGACTAGTCGGCCAAGAGACCCAGTACTTC.

This sequence joins TRBV7-9 and TRBJ2-4; D possibly corresponds to TRBD2 (5 bases). This CDR3 contains 11 residues. Germline lookup yields CDR1 SEHNR and CDR2 FQNEAQ (reference sequence). The V end lost 5 bases, the J end lost 13 bases, and 12 bases lay between the germline ends. In nucleotides, the CDR3 is TGTGCCAGCAGCAGAGGGAGTTTACAGTACTTC. Amino acids: CASSRGSLQYF.

This clone has a handful of counts. This chain uses TRBV10-1 with TRBJ2-2; TRBD2 aligns across 15 bases. The CDR3 length is 19 residues. Germline lookup yields CDR1 WNHNN and CDR2 SYGVQD (reference sequence). The V gene end was trimmed by 2 bases and the J gene end by 2 bases; junction bases not matched to a gene: 6. The CDR3 sequence: CASSEAGLAGGDNTGELFF. CDR3 DNA: TGCGCCAGCAGTGAGGCGGGACTAGCGGGAGGTGATAACACCGGGGAGCTGTTTTTT.

This CDR3 is CASSSGLAGPEQYF. Here the CDR3 DNA reads TGTGCCAGCAGCTCGGGACTAGCGGGACCCGAGCAGTACTTC. The gene calls are TRBV4-2 and TRBJ2-7, with TRBD2 matching over 13 bases. The CDR3 has 14 residues. The J segment lost 6 bases and the V segment lost 5 bases, leaving 4 bases of the junction unmatched. Germline V gives CDR1 LGHNA, CDR2 YNFKEQ.

The V call is TRBV28, the J call TRBJ2-7; 8 bases are a match to TRBD2. J gave up 3 bases and V 7 bases, and 2 bases lay outside the gene matches. The V gene's germline CDR1 is MDHEN and CDR2 SYDVKM. The CDR3 sequence is 12 residues long. The CDR3 reads CASMAGGYEQYF. CDR3 bases: TGTGCCAGCATGGCGGGAGGCTACGAGCAGTACTTC.

This chain uses TRBV4-1 with TRBJ1-2, with D maybe TRBD1 (5 bases). The CDR3 extends over 14 amino acids. Germline CDR1 MGHRA, CDR2 YSYEKL. Trimming took off 0 bases at V and 6 bases at J, with 11 bases between the two ends. CDR3 in DNA: TGCGCCAGCAGCCAAGACCCAGGGCGTGATGGCTACACCTTC. Translating gives CASSQDPGRDGYTF.

This chain connects TRBV19 to TRBJ2-1; D call uncertain. Trimming cost V 1 base and J 14 bases, with 12 bases left between them. Germline lookup yields CDR1 LNHDA and CDR2 SQIVND (reference sequence). This CDR3 contains 12 residues. The CDR3 nucleotides read TGTGCCAGTAGTATAGTAGGCAGTGGCGAGTTCTTC. It yields the protein CASSIVGSGEFF. The full variable domain, with the rest looked up from reference TRBV19 and TRBJ2-1, is DGGITQSPKYLFRKEGQNVTLSCEQNLNHDAMYWYRQDPGQGLRLIYYSQIVNDFQKGDIAEGYSVSREKKESFPLTVTSAQKNPTAFYLCASSIVGSGEFFGPGTRLTVL.

The J gene is TRBJ1-1, the V gene TRBV5-8; D is undetermined. The CDR3 extends over 15 amino acids. V lost 0 bases to trimming and J lost 3 bases, with 12 bases between them. From germline, CDR1 is SGHTS and CDR2 YDEGEE. DNA for the CDR3: TGTGCCAGCAGCTTGGATACGGGTGTGGACACTGAAGCTTTCTTT. It encodes CASSLDTGVDTEAFF.

The chain is built from TRBV19 and TRBJ2-7; weak D call: TRBD2 (5 bases). The V gene's germline CDR1 is LNHDA and CDR2 SQIVND (reference sequence). The CDR3 spans 14 residues. V was shortened by 2 bases and J by 5 bases, with 13 bases between the two germline ends. CDR3 bases: TGTGCCAGTAGTATACTAGCAGGTCTCGACGAGCAGTACTTC. Translated: CASSILAGLDEQYF.

The chain employs TRBV2 and TRBJ2-1, with 9 positions matching TRBD2. This CDR3 is 15 amino acids long. The trim removed 4 bases at V and 7 bases at J, leaving 8 bases unmatched. In germline, CDR1 is SNHLY, CDR2 FYNNEI. The CDR3 loop reads CASSGRLAGSNEQFF. The DNA of the CDR3 is TGTGCCAGCAGTGGCCGGCTAGCGGGATCGAATGAGCAGTTCTTC.

V gene TRBV6-5 combines with J gene TRBJ2-1; 9 nucleotides line up with TRBD2. Germline loops: CDR1 MNHEY, CDR2 SVGAGI. The CDR3 is made up of 16 amino acids. The V gene end was trimmed by 4 bases and the J gene end by 2 bases; junction bases not matched to a gene: 6. CDR3 sequence (DNA): TGTGCCAGCAGTTTCCTTAGCGGGAGAACCTACAATGAGCAGTTCTTC. Translating gives CASSFLSGRTYNEQFF.